The 5 T cell receptor beta chains given below trace back to one sample, sequenced in a study of T cells in Graves' hyperthyroidism and ophthalmopathy. TCR beta CDR3 regions were amplified from RNA transcripts. The HTBI primer set served for first-round RT-PCR of the TCR CDR3. A single record per CDR3 protein comes from TCRdb applying MiXCR to the multiplex PCR reads. The data hold approximately 430,000 distinct CDR3 sequences, with about 15% observed a single time. The sequenced material came from blood. The receptors were gathered from a man younger than 35 with Graves' ophthalmopathy.

The chain links TRBV5-1 to TRBJ2-7; TRBD1 agrees at 8 bases. V was clipped by 7 bases and J by 2 bases; unmatched bases: 8. The CDR3 runs to 14 residues. Per germline, CDR1 SGHRS and CDR2 YFSETQ. CDR3 protein: CASRIPGGTYEQYF. CDR3 bases: TGCGCCAGCCGGATTCCAGGGGGCACCTACGAGCAGTACTTC.

This clonotype was found many times. The chain has TRBV12-3 or TRBV12-4 and TRBJ1-2; TRBD1 is a possible D gene (6 bases). With 0 bases removed from V and 1 base from J, the gap between germline ends came to 15 bases. The CDR3 contains 17 residues. The CDR3 is CASSLAHRDWSNYGYTF. The CDR3 nucleotides read TGTGCCAGCAGTTTAGCGCACAGGGATTGGAGTAACTATGGCTACACCTTC.

This chain links TRBV5-1 with TRBJ1-1; TRBD1 might be the D (5 bases). CDR3 length: 15 residues. The V end lost 4 bases, the J end lost 2 bases, and 15 bases lay between the germline ends. Germline lookup yields CDR1 SGHRS and CDR2 YFSETQ. The CDR3 DNA follows: TGCGCCAGCAGCCACCGCGGGGGTTATAACACTGAAGCTTTCTTT. Its protein product is CASSHRGGYNTEAFF.

In this sample, this clonotype turned up many times. V is TRBV5-6 and J is TRBJ1-2; 8 positions match TRBD1. The germline gives CDR1 SGHDT, CDR2 YYEEEE. The length of the CDR3 is 15 residues. V shed 4 bases and J 1 base; nucleotides not matched to a gene: 6. The CDR3 sequence: CASSPDRVYNYGYTF. The CDR3 DNA sequence: TGTGCCAGCAGCCCGGACAGGGTTTATAACTATGGCTACACCTTC. Full variable domain (rest looked up from reference TRBV5-6 and TRBJ1-2): DAGVTQSPTHLIKTRGQQVTLRCSPKSGHDTVSWYQQALGQGPQFIFQYYEEEERQRGNFPDRFSGHQFPNYSSELNVNALLLGDSALYLCASSPDRVYNYGYTFGSGTRLTVV.

This clonotype was detected only once. Being one base from a much bigger clone, this may be a read error. The CDR3 sequence: CASSYLRTIGKNIQYF. CDR3 sequence (DNA): TGTGCCAGCAGTTACCTTAGGACTATCGGTAAAAACATTCAGTACTTC. V is TRBV6-5 and J is TRBJ2-4, with D possibly matching TRBD2 (6 bases). CDR1 MNHEY and CDR2 SVGAGI come from the germline V gene. The CDR3 has 16 residues. Between the trimmed V and J ends, which lost 2 bases and 4 bases, there was a span of 15 bases.